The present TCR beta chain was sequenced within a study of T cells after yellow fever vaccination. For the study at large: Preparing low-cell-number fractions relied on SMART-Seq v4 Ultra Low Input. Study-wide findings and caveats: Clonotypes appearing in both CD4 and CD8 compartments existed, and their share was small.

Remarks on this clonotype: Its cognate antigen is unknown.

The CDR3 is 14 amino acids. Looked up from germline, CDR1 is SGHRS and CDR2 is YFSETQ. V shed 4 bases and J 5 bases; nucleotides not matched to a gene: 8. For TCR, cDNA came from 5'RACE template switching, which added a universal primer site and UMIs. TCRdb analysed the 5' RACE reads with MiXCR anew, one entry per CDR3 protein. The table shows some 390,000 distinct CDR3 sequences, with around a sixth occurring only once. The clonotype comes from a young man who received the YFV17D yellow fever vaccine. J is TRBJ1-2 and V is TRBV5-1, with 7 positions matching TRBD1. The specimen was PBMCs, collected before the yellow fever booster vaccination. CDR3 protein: CASSEGTDYYGYTF. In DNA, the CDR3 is TGCGCCAGCAGCGAAGGGACAGATTATTATGGCTACACCTTC.